This is a list of T cell receptor beta chains from one sample in a study of CD4 T cells in relation to SARS-CoV-2 and coronaviruses. These TCRs are of unknown antigen specificity. TCRdb keeps only in-frame clones here, not all; method: immunoSEQ multiplex PCR. The top ten clones hold more than 1.3% of a sample with 35,000 to 50,000 clones, approximately 80% of them seen once. The sequenced sample was naive CD4+ T cells from PBMCs, cultured in vitro. The origin of the receptors is an adult with COVID-19. Each CDR3 is given with its conserved first and last residue. A D gene is named only where the DNA matches it firmly. A clone size is listed for some rows: how often the clone was seen (once, few, many), or a class if it is expanded.

j_gene	v_gene	d_gene	abundance	CDR3aa	CDR3nt
TRBJ2-5	TRBV7-2	TRBD2	.	CASSLLGGLETQYF	TGTGCCAGCAGCTTATTGGGGGGGTTAGAGACCCAGTACTTC
TRBJ2-6	TRBV7-2	.	.	CASSLVAGVVSGANVLTF	TGTGCCAGCAGCTTAGTGGCAGGGGTCGTATCCGGGGCCAACGTCCTGACTTTC
TRBJ1-1	TRBV28	TRBD1	.	CASSSTGGGVTEAFF	TGTGCCAGCAGTTCGACAGGGGGCGGGGTCACTGAAGCTTTCTTT
TRBJ2-3	TRBV18	.	.	CASSPVRMTDTQYF	TGTGCCAGCTCACCCGTCCGTATGACAGATACGCAGTATTTT
TRBJ2-1	TRBV4-2	TRBD2	.	CASSPAPGTSGRGNEQFF	TGTGCCAGCAGCCCTGCCCCCGGGACTAGCGGGAGAGGCAATGAGCAGTTCTTC
TRBJ2-2	TRBV5-1	.	.	CASSFATNTGELFF	TGCGCCAGCAGCTTTGCGACGAACACCGGGGAGCTGTTTTTT
TRBJ2-1	TRBV28	.	.	CASGWPYGNEQFF	TGTGCCAGCGGGTGGCCATACGGCAATGAGCAGTTCTTC
TRBJ1-2	TRBV6-2/TRBV6-3	.	.	CASSYDGNYGYTF	TGTGCCAGCAGTTACGACGGGAACTATGGCTACACCTTC
TRBJ2-2	TRBV10-1	.	.	CASSESNRMSGELFF	TGCGCCAGCAGTGAGTCAAACCGTATGAGCGGGGAGCTGTTTTTT
TRBJ1-1	TRBV4-1	.	.	CASSQGTVGGAGTEAFF	TGCGCCAGCAGCCAGGGAACGGTTGGGGGCGCGGGGACTGAAGCTTTCTTT
TRBJ2-7	TRBV28	TRBD2	once	CASSYGGRWTYEQYF	TGTGCCAGCAGTTACGGCGGGAGGTGGACATACGAGCAGTACTTC
TRBJ2-3	TRBV6-1	TRBD2	.	CASSAPSMREGSTDTQYF	TGTGCCAGCAGTGCCCCGTCAATGCGGGAGGGTAGTACAGATACGCAGTATTTT
TRBJ1-1	TRBV3-1/TRBV3-2	.	once	CASSQGSGNTEAFF	TGTGCCAGCAGCCAAGGTTCGGGGAACACTGAAGCTTTCTTT
TRBJ1-5	TRBV30	.	.	CAWNGQINQPQHF	TGTGCCTGGAATGGACAGATCAATCAGCCCCAGCATTTT
TRBJ2-1	TRBV7-2	.	.	CASSPEAPTNNEQFF	TGTGCCAGCAGCCCCGAGGCGCCTACTAACAATGAGCAGTTCTTC
TRBJ2-2	TRBV7-8	.	.	CASSLRFRGTLSTGELFF	TGTGCCAGCAGCTTAAGGTTCCGGGGTACGCTTAGCACCGGGGAGCTGTTTTTT
TRBJ2-3	TRBV19	.	.	CASSLPSDTQYF	TGTGCCAGTAGTCTCCCGTCGGATACGCAGTATTTT
TRBJ2-1	TRBV14	TRBD2	.	CASSPRLAGEQFF	TGTGCCAGCAGCCCGAGACTAGCGGGGGAGCAGTTCTTC
TRBJ2-7	TRBV24-1	TRBD2	.	CATSDQTSESYEQYF	TGTGCCACCAGTGACCAGACTAGCGAGTCCTACGAGCAGTACTTC
TRBJ2-7	TRBV18	TRBD2	.	CASSPRAGGYEQYF	TGTGCCAGCTCACCACGGGCGGGAGGCTACGAGCAGTACTTC
TRBJ1-2	TRBV4-1	.	few	CASRPGTNNYGYTF	TGCGCCAGCAGACCGGGGACCAATAACTATGGCTACACCTTC
TRBJ2-7	TRBV19	.	.	CASRDRKSSYEQYF	TGTGCCAGTAGAGACAGAAAAAGTTCCTACGAGCAGTACTTC
TRBJ2-3	TRBV29-1	TRBD1	.	CSVEQDRGLVTDTQYF	TGCAGCGTTGAACAGGACAGGGGGCTGGTCACAGATACGCAGTATTTT
TRBJ1-4	TRBV7-9	.	.	CASSPRDTLELFF	TGTGCCAGCAGCCCCCGGGACACGCTAGAACTGTTTTTT
TRBJ2-3	TRBV18	.	.	CASSRDWQDTQYF	TGTGCCAGCTCTCGCGACTGGCAGGATACGCAGTATTTT
TRBJ1-3	TRBV29-1	TRBD1	.	CSVRDSSVGNTIYF	TGCAGCGTACGGGACAGCTCCGTTGGAAACACCATATATTTT
TRBJ2-2	TRBV9	.	.	CASSARTLRNTGELFF	TGTGCCAGCAGCGCCAGGACCCTAAGGAACACCGGGGAGCTGTTTTTT
TRBJ2-3	TRBV15	TRBD2	.	CATSPGRGTDTQYF	TGTGCCACCAGCCCAGGGAGGGGCACGGATACGCAGTATTTT
TRBJ2-1	TRBV4-2	TRBD1	.	CASSQGKETGGLQFF	TGTGCCAGCAGCCAAGGCAAAGAAACAGGGGGCTTGCAGTTCTTC
TRBJ2-3	TRBV5-1	TRBD2	.	CASSLEPGLERDTQYF	TGCGCCAGCAGCTTGGAACCGGGACTAGAAAGAGATACGCAGTATTTT
TRBJ2-1	TRBV2	.	.	CASGQSDEQFF	TGTGCCAGCGGACAGTCGGATGAGCAGTTCTTC
TRBJ2-5	TRBV19	TRBD2	few	CASSWSGGQETQYF	TGTGCCAGTAGTTGGTCGGGAGGACAAGAGACCCAGTACTTC
TRBJ2-1	TRBV19	TRBD2	.	CASSIGLGLVSYNEQFF	TGTGCCAGTAGTATAGGTTTAGGACTAGTCTCCTACAATGAGCAGTTCTTC
TRBJ1-3	TRBV29-1	.	.	CSVEAFGQGPSGNTIYF	TGCAGCGTTGAAGCCTTTGGTCAGGGCCCCTCTGGAAACACCATATATTTT
TRBJ1-2	TRBV10-3	.	.	CAISVMTEGYGYTF	TGTGCCATCAGTGTGATGACAGAAGGCTATGGCTACACCTTC
TRBJ2-1	TRBV27	.	.	CASSLYNEQFF	TGTGCCAGCAGTTTATACAATGAGCAGTTCTTC
TRBJ1-5	TRBV7-9	.	once	CASNRGDGNQPQHF	TGTGCCAGCAACCGGGGGGACGGAAATCAGCCCCAGCATTTT
TRBJ2-1	TRBV5-1	TRBD2	.	CASSLDSGSIDEQFF	TGCGCCAGCAGCTTGGATAGCGGGAGTATTGATGAGCAGTTCTTC
TRBJ2-2	TRBV9	.	.	CASSVVITGELFF	TGTGCCAGCAGCGTAGTCATCACCGGGGAGCTGTTTTTT
TRBJ2-1	TRBV28	.	.	CASSFRPAPGNEQFF	TGTGCCAGCAGTTTCAGACCTGCCCCTGGCAATGAGCAGTTCTTC
TRBJ1-6	TRBV30	.	.	CAWRSHYNSPLHF	TGTGCCTGGAGGAGCCACTATAATTCACCCCTCCACTTT